This passage covers 19 T cell receptor beta chains from one sample sequenced in a study of blood T cell repertoires in COVID-19. Libraries were prepared by immunoSEQ multiplex PCR; TCRdb keeps only in-frame clonotypes and omits some of them. This table holds 220,000 or so clones, just over 85% found once. The sequenced material came from PBMCs or T cells enriched from blood (not recorded which). These TCRs come from a woman between 50 and 59 years old with acute COVID-19.

The V and J genes are TRBV5-6 and TRBJ2-7, with 11 nucleotides matching TRBD1. Germline CDR1 reads SGHDT; CDR2 reads YYEEEE. The CDR3 extends over 15 amino acids. The V and J ends lost 6 bases and 6 bases, in that order; junction bases with no gene match: 11. This CDR3 reads CASTLRPGQGGEQYF. The CDR3 DNA is TGTGCCAGCACCCTCCGACCGGGACAGGGGGGCGAGCAGTACTTC. The full variable domain, completed using reference TRBV5-6 and TRBJ2-7, is DAGVTQSPTHLIKTRGQQVTLRCSPKSGHDTVSWYQQALGQGPQFIFQYYEEEERQRGNFPDRFSGHQFPNYSSELNVNALLLGDSALYLCASTLRPGQGGEQYFGPGTRLTVT.

The chain links TRBV27 to TRBJ1-3; 8 bases fit TRBD1. V shed 5 bases and J 0 bases; nucleotides not matched to a gene: 9. Per the germline V gene, CDR1 is MNHEY and CDR2 is SMNVEV (reference sequence). The CDR3 contains 17 residues. In nucleotides, the CDR3 is TGTGCCAGCAGTACACGGACAGGGCCTAGCTCTGGAAACACCATATATTTT. It yields the protein CASSTRTGPSSGNTIYF.

The rearrangement links TRBV11-2 to TRBJ1-1; TRBD1 might be the D (5 bases). The CDR3 covers 16 residues. Per germline, CDR1 SGHAT and CDR2 FQNNGV. Between the trimmed V and J ends, which lost 5 bases and 0 bases, there was a span of 16 bases. In nucleotides, the CDR3 is TGTGCCAGCAGCCCGTCCGGCGGACACATGAACACTGAAGCTTTCTTT. Translation: CASSPSGGHMNTEAFF.

The chain recombines TRBV5-4 with TRBJ2-4; no clear D gene. This CDR3 has 14 residues. The V and J ends lost 4 bases and 5 bases respectively, with 13 bases between them. Germline CDR1 SGHNT, CDR2 YYREEE (reference sequence). As DNA, the CDR3 is TGTGCCAGCAGCGACCCCCGGGTACAAAACATTCAGTACTTC. This sequence encodes CASSDPRVQNIQYF. Variable domain in full (rest from reference TRBV5-4 and TRBJ2-4): ETGVTQSPTHLIKTRGQQVTLRCSSQSGHNTVSWYQQALGQGPQFIFQYYREEENGRGNFPPRFSGLQFPNYSSELNVNALELDDSALYLCASSDPRVQNIQYFGAGTRLSVL.

V is TRBV5-1 and J is TRBJ2-1, with D possibly matching TRBD2 (5 bases). Germline V CDR1 and CDR2: SGHRS, YFSETQ. V lost 3 bases and J lost 5, with 12 bases in between. This CDR3 region has 14 residues. CDR3 sequence (DNA): TGCGCCAGCAGCTGGACTGCCCCGAACAATGAGCAGTTCTTC. As protein: CASSWTAPNNEQFF.

The chain carries TRBV30 and TRBJ1-5, with D possibly TRBD1 on 5 matching bases. Germline V gives CDR1 GTSNPN, CDR2 SVGIG (reference sequence). The CDR3 is 14 amino acids. The germline V and J ends were trimmed by 0 bases and 4 bases, with 10 bases remaining between them. Written as DNA, the CDR3 is TGTGCCTGGAGTGTAAGGTCAGGGAATCAGCCCCAGCATTTT. Amino acids: CAWSVRSGNQPQHF.

The chain uses TRBV18 and TRBJ1-4, with D possibly being TRBD1 (6 bases). The V gene lost 4 bases and the J gene lost 0 bases, with 9 bases spanning the gap. Germline CDR1 reads KGHSH; CDR2 reads LQKENI. The CDR3 has 15 residues. For the CDR3, the DNA is TGTGCCAGCTCACTCCGGACAGCAACTAATGAAAAACTGTTTTTT. It encodes CASSLRTATNEKLFF.

This sequence joins TRBV5-5 and TRBJ1-6; perhaps TRBD1 as D (6 bases). The CDR3 runs to 16 residues. V lost 7 bases and J 1 base, leaving 15 bases between the germline ends. Looked up from germline, CDR1 is SGHKS and CDR2 is YYEKEE (reference sequence). This CDR3 is CASGSRGQSYNSPLHF. CDR3 DNA sequence: TGTGCCAGCGGGTCCAGGGGTCAGTCCTATAATTCACCCCTCCACTTT.

The V gene is TRBV7-9, the J gene TRBJ2-5, with 13 nucleotides matching TRBD2. With V trimmed by 1 base and J by 4 bases, 12 bases remained unmatched. This CDR3 has 19 residues. Germline CDR1 is SEHNR and CDR2 is FQNEAQ (reference sequence). CDR3 nucleotide sequence: TGTGCCAGCAGCTTAGGGATTCGGTTCCGGACTAGCGGGAGAGAGACCCAGTACTTC. Translating it yields CASSLGIRFRTSGRETQYF.

The V call is TRBV10-3, the J call TRBJ2-7, with unresolved D. CDR3 length equals 11 residues. V gave up 5 bases and J gave up 1 base, with 3 bases separating them. The germline V gene has CDR1 ENHRY and CDR2 SYGVKD. The CDR3 reads CAISPSYEQYF. CDR3 DNA: TGTGCCATCAGTCCATCCTACGAGCAGTACTTC.

The V call is TRBV19, the J call TRBJ1-1, with 8 bases matching TRBD1. Germline CDR1 reads LNHDA; CDR2 reads SQIVND (reference sequence). The CDR3 loop spans 13 amino acids. V lost 10 bases to trimming and J lost 1 base; unmatched junction nucleotides: 5. CDR3 region: CATQDRANTEAFF. The CDR3 DNA follows: TGTGCCACCCAGGACAGGGCGAACACTGAAGCTTTCTTT.

The chain links TRBV28 to TRBJ1-4, with 7 bases fitting TRBD1. V was pared by 6 bases and J by 5 bases, with 9 bases of the junction left unmatched. Germline V lookup: CDR1 MDHEN, CDR2 SYDVKM. The CDR3 loop spans 15 amino acids. The CDR3 reads CASRKPRGRNEKLFF. For the CDR3, the DNA is TGTGCCAGCAGAAAACCCAGGGGGAGAAATGAAAAACTGTTTTTT.

V and J are TRBV27 and TRBJ2-1; 14 bases map to TRBD2. V shed 5 bases and J 7 bases; nucleotides not matched to a gene: 10. Per germline, CDR1 MNHEY and CDR2 SMNVEV (reference sequence). The CDR3 extends over 17 amino acids. The CDR3 sequence: CASSTGLAGGNRNEQFF. The CDR3 bases are TGTGCCAGCAGTACAGGACTAGCGGGAGGTAATCGAAATGAGCAGTTCTTC.

This chain links TRBV2 with TRBJ1-2; TRBD1 matches 7 bases. This CDR3 has 14 amino acids. The ends lost 8 bases at V and 8 bases at J; junction bases unmatched: 14. CDR1 and CDR2 (germline): SNHLY, FYNNEI. The CDR3 here is CASSRQGMDPGYTF. The CDR3, as DNA: TGTGCCAGCTCTAGACAGGGCATGGATCCGGGCTACACCTTC.

In this sample, this clone turned up once. The chain links TRBV5-4 to TRBJ2-1; TRBD2 matches 7 bases. In germline, CDR1 is SGHNT, CDR2 YYREEE (reference sequence). This CDR3 has 16 amino acids. V was clipped by 4 bases and J by 0 bases; unmatched bases: 7. CDR3 in amino acids: CASSSGTPSSYNEQFF. CDR3 in DNA: TGTGCCAGCAGCAGCGGGACTCCTAGCTCCTACAATGAGCAGTTCTTC.

The rearrangement links TRBV9 to TRBJ2-5; possible D gene TRBD2, 6 bases. This CDR3 is 15 amino acids long. Trimming left V 4 bases short and J 5 bases short, with 18 bases between. Germline values: CDR1 SGDLS, CDR2 YYNGEE. This chain's CDR3 is CASSPSAGSGETQYF. CDR3 DNA: TGTGCCAGCAGCCCCTCTGCGGGATCGGGGGAGACCCAGTACTTC.

The chain recombines TRBV7-8 with TRBJ2-5; the D gene is possibly TRBD2 (5 bases). The CDR3 totals 14 residues. V lost 4 bases to trimming and J lost 5 bases, with 14 bases between them. Germline V gene sequence: CDR1 SGHVS, CDR2 FQNEAQ. This chain's CDR3 is CASSSPGLEETQYF. CDR3 coding DNA: TGTGCCAGCAGCTCACCTGGACTTGAGGAGACCCAGTACTTC.

This clone was seen just once. The chain uses TRBV4-3 and TRBJ1-1; D gene unclear. Trimming cost V 0 bases and J 7 bases, with 12 bases left between them. The CDR3 is 14 amino acids. Per germline, CDR1 LGHNA and CDR2 YSLEER. This CDR3 reads CASSQDEGLGEAFF. Written as DNA, the CDR3 is TGCGCCAGCAGCCAAGATGAGGGTCTCGGTGAAGCTTTCTTT.

The CDR3 reads CASSLQGSGTQYF. CDR3 nucleotides: TGCGCCAGCAGCCTGCAGGGGAGCGGTACGCAGTATTTT. This rearrangement joins TRBV4-1 to TRBJ2-3; weak D call: TRBD1 (6 bases). In germline, CDR1 is MGHRA, CDR2 YSYEKL. This CDR3 spans 13 amino acids. Trimming cost V 4 bases and J 8 bases, with 13 bases left between them.